This TCR beta chain was sequenced for a study of CD8+ T cells in alopecia areata (dated by TCRdb to 2016 to 2019). Background for the entire study: Treated patients were enrolled in an open-label pilot trial of oral tofacitinib, 5 to 10 mg twice daily, for moderate-to-severe alopecia areata. Clonality in the scalp was compared among normal scalp (n=4), patchy alopecia areata scalp (n=8), and alopecia totalis/universalis scalp (n=8). TCRbeta CDR3 regions were amplified by immunoSEQ multiplex PCR using 35 Vbeta forward and 13 Jbeta reverse primers. The SALT score, which quantifies the percentage of affected scalp surface area, was used to measure disease severity in treated patients. RNA came from the PAXgene miRNA kit for fixed scalp, the miRNeasy kit for PBMCs, and the RNeasy kit for mouse skin. Tofacitinib was administered for 6 to 18 months, and 6 months of follow-up off drug were then conducted to assess delayed response and recurrence. The study used high-throughput TCRbeta sequencing to examine T cell clonal expansion in alopecia areata, in both the C3H/HeJ mouse model and human patients. Patients on tofacitinib were biopsied at baseline and after 4 and 24 weeks of treatment, and several of the patients also had a later scalp biopsy. Human TCRbeta sequencing covered scalp tissue and sorted CD4+ and CD8+ peripheral blood T cells from patchy and totalis/universalis alopecia areata patients and healthy controls. Overall study outcomes, separate from this receptor: The treated cohort was small, with a single nonresponder, so links between baseline CD8+ expansion and response need larger studies. Many expanded lesional clones persisted in scalp and blood during tofacitinib treatment, which may partly explain relapse after stopping treatment. Tofacitinib significantly lowered scalp clonality and the number of expanded CD8+ clones among the top 100 scalp clones. Shared TCR sequences between patients were less evident than in mice, which may be partly attributable to HLA diversity in the patient population. Unlike mouse skin, where gammadelta T cells dominate, normal human skin contains resident alphabeta T cells that get sequenced too, which complicates analysis of the scalp TCR repertoire. Lesional scalp, especially in alopecia totalis/universalis, showed higher clonality and more expanded CD8+ clones than normal scalp, suggesting antigenic drive.

The time point label for this specimen denotes: less than 25 weeks on oral tofacitinib. The treatment or condition label, read with the paper, signifies: oral pan-JAK inhibitor, 5-10 mg twice daily. Lesional scalp punch biopsies and peripheral blood were obtained from alopecia areata patients. PBMCs were isolated by density centrifugation and stained for CD3, CD4 and CD8, and CD4+ and CD8+ T cells were sorted on a FACSAria. CDR1 and CDR2 are read off the germline V gene as SGHRS and YFSETQ. The CDR3 measures 13 amino acids from cysteine to phenylalanine. Only the CDR3 part of the read is kept: 39 bases, read in frame from the first base. V loses 4 bases at its end and J loses 5 bases; junction bases beyond the gene matches: 6. Receptors were amplified or captured by the immunoSEQ multiplex PCR assay. To provide template for TCR sequencing, every sample had RNA extracted and reverse transcribed into cDNA. First-strand cDNA was synthesized with SuperScript III using a 2:1 mix of oligo-dT and random hexamers. A synthetic immune receptor repertoire was used to assess amplification bias, and residual bias was removed computationally. Per the original workflow: After raw reads were preprocessed to remove errors, the CDR3 was defined following IMGT conventions as running from the conserved cysteine to phenylalanine. To get clonality, Shannon entropy was normalized by log2 of the number of productive unique TCRs and the result was subtracted from 1. Scalp TCRbeta sequences were cross-referenced with sorted blood CD4 and CD8 repertoires so that the CD4 or CD8 identity of scalp clones could be inferred. Here the immuneACCESS table is served through TCRdb, limited to in-frame sequences with V and J called. Missing clones are a known gap in these copies; in checked studies unresolved V genes cover under half, and the rest lacks a known reason. The V and J calls and clone size are taken from that table; D and trimming were inferred from the DNA. Within this sample are approximately 280,000 clones, with roughly 50% of them counted one time only. Less than 2% of the sample is held by the ten biggest clonotypes.

Comment on this clone: What antigen it recognizes has not been identified. Base quality data are lacking; no much larger clone is found one base away.

This TCR came from a human donor with alopecia areata. The V and J genes are TRBV5-1 and TRBJ2-7, and TRBD2 aligns with 7 junction nucleotides. The sequencing used CD4+ T cells sorted from blood, collected at week 24, from a patient treated with tofacitinib. CDR3 loop: CASSLGAGDEQYF. The nucleotides read TGCGCCAGCAGCCTAGGTGCGGGGGACGAGCAGTACTTC.